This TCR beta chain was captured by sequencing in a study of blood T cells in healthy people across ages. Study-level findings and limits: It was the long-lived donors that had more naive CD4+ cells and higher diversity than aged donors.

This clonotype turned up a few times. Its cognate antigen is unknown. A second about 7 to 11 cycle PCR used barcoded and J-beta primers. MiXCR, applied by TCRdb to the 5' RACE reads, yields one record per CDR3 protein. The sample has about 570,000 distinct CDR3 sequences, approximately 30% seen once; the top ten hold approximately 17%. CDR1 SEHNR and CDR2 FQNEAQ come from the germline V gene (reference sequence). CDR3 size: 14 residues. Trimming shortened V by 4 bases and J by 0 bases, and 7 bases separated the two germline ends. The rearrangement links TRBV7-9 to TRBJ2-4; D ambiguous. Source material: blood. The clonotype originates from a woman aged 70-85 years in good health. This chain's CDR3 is CASSSAGAKNIQYF. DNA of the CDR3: TGTGCCAGCAGCTCGGCCGGAGCCAAAAACATTCAGTACTTC. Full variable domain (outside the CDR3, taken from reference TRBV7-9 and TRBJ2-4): DTGVSQNPRHKITKRGQNVTFRCDPISEHNRLYWYRQTLGQGPEFLTYFQNEAQLEKSRLLSDRFSAERPKGSFSTLEIQRTEQGDSAMYLCASSSAGAKNIQYFGAGTRLSVL.